This TCR beta chain appears in the sequencing data of a study of somatic mutations in cytotoxic T cells in rheumatoid arthritis. General study findings and limits: Relative to age-matched healthy controls, rheumatoid arthritis patients did not differ significantly in CD8+ T-cell clonality. With roughly 63 patients examined, several had a largest CD8+ clone exceeding 20% of CD8+ cells. Unlike healthy controls, rheumatoid arthritis patients had CD8+ clonality that increased with age. No correction for multiple comparisons was applied to the slight TRBV07 underrepresentation in rheumatoid arthritis patients.

Libraries were prepared by immunoSEQ multiplex PCR; TCRdb keeps only in-frame clonotypes and omits some of them. The data contain about 36,000 clones, 70% to 85% of them singletons. V shed 4 bases and J shed 2 bases, with 14 bases lying between them. This CDR3 region has 14 residues. In germline, CDR1 is GTSNPN, CDR2 SVGIG (reference sequence). About this clone: The target antigen is unknown.

Input material: CD8+ T cells sorted from blood. This clonotype was obtained from a man in his forties or fifties in good health. This chain connects TRBV30 to TRBJ1-1; tentative D call: TRBD1 (5 bases). CDR3 protein: CAWNRGESNTEAFF. The DNA for the CDR3 is TGTGCCTGGAATAGAGGGGAAAGCAACACTGAAGCTTTCTTT.